This TCR beta chain was sequenced during a study of CD8+ T cells in alopecia areata (dated by TCRdb to the late 2010s). Study-wide context: In both human patients and the C3H/HeJ mouse model, the study applied high-throughput TCRbeta sequencing to look at T cell clonal expansion in alopecia areata. Human TCRbeta sequencing covered scalp tissue and sorted CD4+ and CD8+ peripheral blood T cells from patchy and totalis/universalis alopecia areata patients and healthy controls. Scalp clonality was compared across normal scalp (n=4), patchy alopecia areata scalp (n=8), and alopecia totalis/universalis scalp (n=8). RNA was extracted with the PAXgene miRNA kit for fixed scalp, the miRNeasy kit for PBMCs, and the RNeasy kit for mouse skin. TCRbeta CDR3 regions were amplified by immunoSEQ multiplex PCR with 35 Vbeta forward and 13 Jbeta reverse primers. General study outcomes and caveats: Shared TCR sequences between patients were less evident than in mice, which may be partly attributable to HLA diversity in the patient population. Resident alphabeta T cells in normal human skin are also sequenced, complicating scalp TCR repertoire analysis, unlike mouse skin dominated by gammadelta T cells. Lesional scalp, especially in alopecia totalis/universalis, showed higher clonality and more expanded CD8+ clones than normal scalp, suggesting antigenic drive.

PBMCs were isolated by density centrifugation and stained for CD3, CD4 and CD8, after which CD4+ and CD8+ T cells were sorted on a FACSAria. Scalp biopsies and blood samples were obtained from unaffected controls. With regard to this clone: The antigen this receptor binds is unknown. The input lacks base qualities; no much larger clone sits a single base away.

Libraries were built with the immunoSEQ multiplex PCR assay. To provide template for TCR sequencing, every sample had RNA extracted and reverse transcribed into cDNA. SuperScript III was used for first-strand cDNA synthesis, primed with a 2:1 mix of oligo-dT and random hexamers. A synthetic immune receptor repertoire was used to assess amplification bias, and residual bias was removed computationally. Per the original workflow: Raw reads were preprocessed to remove errors, and CDR3 was defined by IMGT conventions from the conserved cysteine to phenylalanine. Clonality was computed by normalizing Shannon entropy by log2 of the number of productive unique TCRs and subtracting the result from 1. Whether each scalp clone was CD4 or CD8 was inferred by checking scalp TCRbeta sequences against the CD4 and CD8 repertoires from sorted blood. The table comes from immuneACCESS by way of TCRdb, which keeps in-frame sequences with V and J called. Part of the clones is missing from these tables; in studies checked, under half for an unresolved V gene and the rest for unknown reasons. That table supplies the V and J calls and clone size; D and trimming were determined from the DNA. The sample yields more than 95,000 clones; approximately 52% were counted once. The ten top clones hold about 9% of the sample.

The sequence was collected from a human donor in good health. The specimen sequenced was CD4+ T cells sorted from blood.

The bases are TGTGCCTTGGCAGGGGGCTTGAACTATGGCTACACCTTC. Its translation reads: CALAGGLNYGYTF. In this chain, TRBV30 is recombined with TRBJ1-2, and TRBD1 aligns with 8 junction nucleotides. CDR3 length: 13 amino acids, cysteine to phenylalanine. The retained sequence is limited to the CDR3, 39 bases, with the frame set at the first base. After removal of 7 bases from V and 2 bases from J, the junction retains 6 bases not matched to a gene. CDR1 and CDR2 are drawn from the germline V gene (reference sequence): GTSNPN, SVGIG. With the portions outside the CDR3 filled from the reference TRBV30 and TRBJ1-2 genes, the complete variable region becomes SQTIHQWPATLVQPVGSPLSLECTVEGTSNPNLYWYRQAAGRGLQLLFYSVGIGQISSEVPQNLSASRPQDRQFILSSKKLLLSDSGFYLCALAGGLNYGYTFGSGTRLTVV.